This T cell receptor beta chain stems from a study of CD4+ T cells in melanoma. Details on this clone: Its target is not known.

The table came from immunoSEQ multiplex PCR; TCRdb's copy has only in-frame clones and leaves some out. The sample holds about 21,000 clones, roughly 73% seen once. Study findings and constraints: In melanoma, neoantigen-specific CD4+ T cells reportedly differed in differentiation state. A reported correlation linked neoantigen-specific CD4+ T cells to CD8+, macrophage and B cell function.

The source is a human donor with melanoma.

The CDR3 loop is CASRPTGQGSYGYTF. The CDR3 DNA reads as TGTGCCAGCAGACCTACAGGACAGGGAAGCTATGGCTACACCTTC. The chain has TRBV11-2 and TRBJ1-2, with 8 bases that match TRBD1. The CDR3 extends over 15 amino acids. V lost 6 bases, J lost 4 bases, and 10 bases stayed unmatched. From germline, CDR1 is SGHAT and CDR2 FQNNGV. Combining the CDR3 with reference TRBV11-2 and TRBJ1-2 gives the whole variable domain EAGVAQSPRYKIIEKRQSVAFWCNPISGHATLYWYQQILGQGPKLLIQFQNNGVVDDSQLPKDRFSAERLKGVDSTLKIQPAKLEDSAVYLCASRPTGQGSYGYTFGSGTRLTVV.